These T cell receptor beta chains were read from a single sample in a study of T cells in Graves' hyperthyroidism and ophthalmopathy. TCRdb reprocessed the multiplex PCR reads via MiXCR and lists one record per CDR3 protein. The table has about 840,000 distinct CDR3 sequences, roughly 37% seen once; the top ten hold approximately 10%. Sequenced input: blood. Source of these receptors: a young man with Graves' hyperthyroidism. Each CDR3 is given without its conserved first and last residue. Fields, in order: V gene, J gene, CDR3 protein.

v_call: TRBV7-9; j_call: TRBJ2-7; cdr3_aa: ASSYETGGSDEQY
v_call: TRBV25-1; j_call: TRBJ1-5; cdr3_aa: ASSGAGRQPQH
v_call: TRBV10-3; j_call: TRBJ2-3; cdr3_aa: AMSGGTDTQY
v_call: TRBV9; j_call: TRBJ2-7; cdr3_aa: ASSVGPLTKSYEQY
v_call: TRBV15; j_call: TRBJ2-7; cdr3_aa: ATSRDLASGDYEQY
v_call: TRBV19; j_call: TRBJ1-1; cdr3_aa: ASSIKNTEAF
v_call: TRBV29-1; j_call: TRBJ1-2; cdr3_aa: SVEGEAGYT
v_call: TRBV7-9; j_call: TRBJ2-7; cdr3_aa: ASSSGTSMDEQY
v_call: TRBV7-3; j_call: TRBJ2-7; cdr3_aa: ASSLGPYDGSYEQY
v_call: TRBV7-9; j_call: TRBJ1-6; cdr3_aa: ASSLEQVSDNSPLH
v_call: TRBV19; j_call: TRBJ1-5; cdr3_aa: ASSPGTAGNQPQH
v_call: TRBV29-1; j_call: TRBJ2-7; cdr3_aa: SVGLNPYEQY
v_call: TRBV19; j_call: TRBJ2-7; cdr3_aa: ASSFTATAYEQY
v_call: TRBV25-1; j_call: TRBJ1-6; cdr3_aa: ASSSTGTGLSPLH
v_call: TRBV7-9; j_call: TRBJ2-2; cdr3_aa: ASSQEATGELF
v_call: TRBV7-2; j_call: TRBJ1-1; cdr3_aa: ASSRTGLRGTEAF
v_call: TRBV7-9; j_call: TRBJ1-4; cdr3_aa: ASSLGAPNEKLL
v_call: TRBV6-5; j_call: TRBJ1-6; cdr3_aa: ASSYGGDNSPLH
v_call: TRBV7-8; j_call: TRBJ2-2; cdr3_aa: ASSPSSKLF
v_call: TRBV2; j_call: TRBJ1-4; cdr3_aa: ASSATGARRVEKLF
v_call: TRBV12-3/TRBV12-4; j_call: TRBJ2-5; cdr3_aa: ASSFVPIQETQY
v_call: TRBV5-1; j_call: TRBJ1-1; cdr3_aa: ASGPPGTGGTYAF
v_call: TRBV20-1; j_call: TRBJ2-5; cdr3_aa: SARGLKTQY
v_call: TRBV10-3; j_call: TRBJ1-6; cdr3_aa: ASRSLGRNSPLH
v_call: TRBV7-6; j_call: TRBJ2-7; cdr3_aa: ASSLEDRGGEQY
v_call: TRBV4-1; j_call: TRBJ1-5; cdr3_aa: ASSQDAGSQPQH
v_call: TRBV20-1; j_call: TRBJ2-5; cdr3_aa: SSGGWETQY
v_call: TRBV2; j_call: TRBJ2-2; cdr3_aa: ASSLEVLGTGELF
v_call: TRBV9; j_call: TRBJ2-7; cdr3_aa: ASSVGGREQY
v_call: TRBV20-1; j_call: TRBJ1-2; cdr3_aa: SAEVVQGSYGYT
v_call: TRBV10-3; j_call: TRBJ2-7; cdr3_aa: AISGQGEG
v_call: TRBV9; j_call: TRBJ1-4; cdr3_aa: ASSVGTGRVEKLF
v_call: TRBV7-2; j_call: TRBJ2-7; cdr3_aa: ASSLGGGGSYEQY
v_call: TRBV7-2; j_call: TRBJ1-3; cdr3_aa: ASSQAVGSPGNTIY
v_call: TRBV20-1; j_call: TRBJ2-5; cdr3_aa: SASAGTGEETQY
v_call: TRBV15; j_call: TRBJ1-6; cdr3_aa: ATGANQPLH
v_call: TRBV10-3; j_call: TRBJ1-2; cdr3_aa: AISGLAAWGYGYT
v_call: TRBV15; j_call: TRBJ1-5; cdr3_aa: ATSREGWGAGQPRH
v_call: TRBV7-9; j_call: TRBJ2-5; cdr3_aa: ASSRSTGLGETQY
v_call: TRBV7-9; j_call: TRBJ1-2; cdr3_aa: ASSYRGEGYT
v_call: TRBV24-1; j_call: TRBJ1-1; cdr3_aa: ATSRAGEAF
v_call: TRBV20-1; j_call: TRBJ2-7; cdr3_aa: SASASFSYEQY
v_call: TRBV7-9; j_call: TRBJ1-4; cdr3_aa: ASSPPGTGLTGLF
v_call: TRBV7-9; j_call: TRBJ2-7; cdr3_aa: ASSSDGGGHEQY
v_call: TRBV5-4; j_call: TRBJ1-6; cdr3_aa: ASSQDIWGVGSYNSPLH
v_call: TRBV2; j_call: TRBJ1-1; cdr3_aa: ASSSSLGTEAF
v_call: TRBV7-3; j_call: TRBJ2-5; cdr3_aa: ASSFGPSDQETQY
v_call: TRBV29-1; j_call: TRBJ1-1; cdr3_aa: SVTDATEAF